The 21 T cell receptor beta chains reported below all come from one sample, sequenced in a study of blood T cell repertoires in COVID-19. Only in-frame clones appear in the TCRdb table, and some are missing; sequencing was by immunoSEQ multiplex PCR. The sample has some 20,000 clones, approximately 80% seen once. Sequenced sample: peripheral blood. All receptors derive from a human donor in a cohort sampled during active COVID-19.

The gene calls are TRBV11-2 and TRBJ1-1, with a tentative D call TRBD1 (5 bases). V lost 4 bases and J lost 3, with 15 bases in between. The CDR3 is 15 amino acids. Germline CDR1 is SGHAT and CDR2 is FQNNGV. Here the CDR3 DNA reads TGTGCCAGCAGCTCCTCGGATGGGGGGGACACTGAAGCTTTCTTT. As protein: CASSSSDGGDTEAFF. Looking up the rest from reference TRBV11-2 and TRBJ1-1 gives the full variable domain: EAGVAQSPRYKIIEKRQSVAFWCNPISGHATLYWYQQILGQGPKLLIQFQNNGVVDDSQLPKDRFSAERLKGVDSTLKIQPAKLEDSAVYLCASSSSDGGDTEAFFGQGTRLTVV.

This chain links TRBV28 with TRBJ1-1; 9 nucleotides align to TRBD1. There are 16 residues in the CDR3. CDR1 and CDR2 from the germline V gene are MDHEN and SYDVKM. J lost 0 bases, V lost 6 bases, and 8 bases had no gene match. The CDR3 sequence: CASRSPGTGLNTEAFF. The CDR3 coding sequence is TGTGCCAGCAGAAGTCCCGGGACAGGGTTGAACACTGAAGCTTTCTTT.

The chain recombines TRBV3-1 (or the pseudogene TRBV3-2) with TRBJ2-6; no firm D call. V lost 1 base, J lost 2 bases, and 9 bases lay in between. The CDR3 spans 16 residues. CDR1 is LGHDT, CDR2 YNNKEL, per germline (reference sequence). Here the CDR3 DNA reads TGTGCCAGCAGCCAAGGTCACAGTGCTGGGGCCAACGTCCTGACTTTC. Its protein product is CASSQGHSAGANVLTF.

The gene calls are TRBV6-2 or TRBV6-3 and TRBJ1-5; TRBD1 is a possible D gene (6 bases). The CDR3 sequence is 14 residues long. V lost 2 bases to trimming and J lost 4 bases, with 9 bases between them. CDR1 MNHEY and CDR2 SVGEGT come from the germline V gene. The CDR3 nucleotides read TGTGCCAGCAGTTACCGGGACATGAATCAGCCCCAGCATTTT. Its translation: CASSYRDMNQPQHF.

This chain joins TRBV28 and TRBJ2-7; 9 nucleotides agree with TRBD1. Trimming took 4 bases from V and 3 from J; bases not matched to a gene: 16. This CDR3 contains 18 residues. Germline assignment: CDR1 MDHEN and CDR2 SYDVKM. In DNA form, the CDR3 reads TGTGCCAGCAGTTCCACTTTGGACAGGGGAACCTACCTCTACGAGCAGTACTTC. As protein: CASSSTLDRGTYLYEQYF.

This clone was picked up one time. This chain joins TRBV4-2 and TRBJ1-2, with 7 bases aligning to TRBD1. With 0 bases clipped from V and 4 bases from J, the junction kept 8 bases outside the gene matches. CDR1 and CDR2 from the germline V gene are LGHNA and YNFKEQ. The CDR3 extends over 16 amino acids. The CDR3 loop reads CASSQDAGQAFYGYTF. In DNA, the CDR3 is TGTGCCAGCAGCCAAGATGCCGGACAGGCTTTCTATGGCTACACCTTC.

By sample share, this clone is large (0.1 to 1%). The chain links TRBV14 to TRBJ2-7; 7 bases line up with TRBD2. The CDR3 has 14 residues. Trimming at V came to 4 bases and at J to 2 bases, leaving 5 bases not matched to a gene. Germline CDR1 and CDR2: SGHDN and FVKESK. CDR3 sequence reads: CASSRTRGAYEQYF. In nucleotides, the CDR3 is TGTGCCAGCAGCCGGACTCGGGGGGCCTACGAGCAGTACTTC.

V is TRBV3-1 (or the pseudogene TRBV3-2) and J is TRBJ2-1; D perhaps matches TRBD2 (6 bases). CDR1 is LGHDT and CDR2 is YNNKEL in the germline V gene (reference sequence). V dropped 1 base and J dropped 4 bases, with 17 bases sitting between them. The CDR3 is 17 amino acids. The CDR3 protein is CASSQVRPGLPYNEQFF. CDR3 coding DNA: TGTGCCAGCAGCCAAGTTCGACCGGGACTCCCGTACAATGAGCAGTTCTTC.

V gene TRBV24-1 combines with J gene TRBJ2-1; D possibly corresponds to TRBD2 (7 bases). This CDR3 has 14 residues. V lost 10 bases and J lost 6, with 18 bases in between. CDR1 is KGHDR, CDR2 SFDVKD, per germline. CDR3 sequence: CATQGTIPPNEQFF. The CDR3 region has the DNA TGTGCCACTCAGGGGACTATTCCGCCCAATGAGCAGTTCTTC.

The chain carries TRBV7-3 and TRBJ2-2; D is undetermined. CDR1 is SGHTA, CDR2 FQGTGA, per germline. The ends were cut back, 3 bases at V and 0 bases at J, with 5 bases in the middle. This CDR3 comprises 14 residues. As DNA, the CDR3 is TGTGCCAGCAGCTTCCAGGCGAACACCGGGGAGCTGTTTTTT. It encodes CASSFQANTGELFF.

The rearrangement uses TRBV5-1 and TRBJ2-1; D remains unclear. Trimming cost V 5 bases and J 6 bases, with 9 bases left between them. The CDR3 contains 12 residues. The germline gives CDR1 SGHRS, CDR2 YFSETQ. The CDR3 DNA is TGCGCCAGCAGAGACTTCGGCAATGAGCAGTTCTTC. It translates to CASRDFGNEQFF. Full variable domain (remainder filled in from reference TRBV5-1 and TRBJ2-1): KAGVTQTPRYLIKTRGQQVTLSCSPISGHRSVSWYQQTPGQGLQFLFEYFSETQRNKGNFPGRFSGRQFSNSRSEMNVSTLELGDSALYLCASRDFGNEQFFGPGTRLTVL.

The genes are TRBV6-4 and TRBJ2-1; tentatively, D is TRBD1 (5 bases). The CDR3 is 15 residues long. Trimming left V 2 bases short and J 1 base short, with 9 bases between. From germline, CDR1 is MRHNA and CDR2 SNTAGT. Written as DNA, the CDR3 is TGTGCCAGCAGTGACGGGCAGGGTTCCTACAATGAGCAGTTCTTC. Its translation: CASSDGQGSYNEQFF.

The chain links TRBV27 to TRBJ1-2, with 8 positions matching TRBD1. This CDR3 contains 13 residues. V dropped 6 bases and J dropped 8; count of bases not matched to a gene: 8. The V gene's germline CDR1 is MNHEY and CDR2 SMNVEV (reference sequence). The CDR3 here is CASSNRGSEGYTF. In DNA, the CDR3 is TGTGCCAGCAGCAACAGGGGGAGCGAAGGCTACACCTTC.

The rearrangement joins TRBV18 to TRBJ1-1; D is ambiguous. The CDR3 contains 13 residues. CDR1 and CDR2 (germline): KGHSH, LQKENI. Trimming shortened V by 1 base and J by 0 bases, and 3 bases separated the two germline ends. The CDR3 nucleotides are TGTGCCAGCTCACCACAGCTGAACACTGAAGCTTTCTTT. As protein: CASSPQLNTEAFF.

V usage is TRBV6-4 and J usage is TRBJ2-1, with 7 bases fitting TRBD1. The germline V gene encodes CDR1 MRHNA and CDR2 SNTAGT. This CDR3 contains 15 residues. The ends lost 5 bases at V and 0 bases at J; junction bases unmatched: 4. CDR3: CASSKGDSSYNEQFF. Written as DNA, the CDR3 is TGTGCCAGCAGTAAGGGGGACAGCTCCTACAATGAGCAGTTCTTC.

This clone was detected a few times. The gene calls are TRBV27 and TRBJ1-5; the D is unclear. Germline CDR1 reads MNHEY; CDR2 reads SMNVEV (reference sequence). Between the trimmed V and J ends, which lost 5 bases and 0 bases, there was a span of 5 bases. The CDR3 is made up of 13 amino acids. Written as DNA, the CDR3 is TGTGCCAGCAGTCCTTATAGCAATCAGCCCCAGCATTTT. Translation: CASSPYSNQPQHF.

The rearrangement links TRBV4-1 to TRBJ2-5; D gene uncertain. The CDR3 extends over 13 amino acids. The germline V gene has CDR1 MGHRA and CDR2 YSYEKL. Trimming removed 3 bases from V and 4 bases from J, with 9 bases in between. This CDR3 reads CASSQAFRETQYF. In DNA form, the CDR3 reads TGCGCCAGCAGCCAGGCATTCCGAGAGACCCAGTACTTC.

The rearrangement joins TRBV6-4 to TRBJ2-2, with a weak D call TRBD1 (5 bases). CDR3 length equals 14 residues. V lost 6 bases and J 4 bases, leaving 12 bases between the germline ends. Germline assignment: CDR1 MRHNA and CDR2 SNTAGT. The CDR3, as DNA: TGTGCCAGCAGCCCAGGGTCTGCCACCGGGGAGCTGTTTTTT. This gives the protein CASSPGSATGELFF.

This rearrangement joins TRBV19 to TRBJ2-1; 10 bases align to TRBD2. The junction had 10 bases not matched to a gene; V was cut back by 6 bases and J by 5 bases. The CDR3 covers 16 residues. CDR1 and CDR2 (germline): LNHDA, SQIVND (reference sequence). The CDR3 DNA sequence: TGTGCCAGTAGCCTCCGACAGCGGGAGGGCCACAATGAGCAGTTCTTC. Its protein is CASSLRQREGHNEQFF.

The J gene is TRBJ2-6, the V gene TRBV28, with 8 bases aligning to TRBD1. Germline V gene lookup returns CDR1 MDHEN and CDR2 SYDVKM. The CDR3 covers 21 residues. The junction had 17 bases not matched to a gene; V was cut back by 4 bases and J by 0 bases. The CDR3 here is CASSSPVTRQGPHSGANVLTF. In nucleotides, the CDR3 is TGTGCCAGCAGTTCTCCGGTTACCCGACAGGGGCCCCACTCTGGGGCCAACGTCCTGACTTTC.

This chain connects TRBV5-1 to TRBJ2-3; no firm D call. The V end lost 0 bases, the J end lost 0 bases, and 8 bases lay between the germline ends. This CDR3 contains 15 residues. CDR1 is SGHRS, CDR2 YFSETQ, per germline. This CDR3 reads CASSLASRSTDTQYF. The CDR3 DNA reads as TGCGCCAGCAGCTTGGCCTCGCGTAGCACAGATACGCAGTATTTT.